Detailed here is one T cell receptor (beta chain). Antigen: not known. The CDR3 has 13 residues. Trimming removed 4 bases at V and 4 bases at J, with 7 bases between. Germline V gene lookup returns CDR1 LGHNA and CDR2 YNFKEQ. Primers: 60 Vbeta forward and 13 Jbeta reverse. The data were produced by immunoSEQ multiplex PCR, yet TCRdb's version contains in-frame clones alone and is incomplete. The sample lists 100,000 to 150,000 clones; roughly three quarters were seen once. The sample originates from a study of cytomegalovirus exposure and HLA in healthy donors. Study-wide findings and caveats: Reports indicate that TCR beta sequences accurately predicted the HLA-A and HLA-B alleles of most subjects.

The chain links TRBV4-2 to TRBJ2-2; D unresolved. This sequence was found in a male donor in good health and CMV-seronegative. The specimen was PBMCs. In DNA, the CDR3 is TGTGCCAGCAGCCGAGACTTCACCGGGGAGCTGTTTTTT. As protein: CASSRDFTGELFF.